This is a list of T cell receptor beta chains from one sample in a study of T cell responses to AZD1222 COVID-19 vaccine. Sequencing was performed with immunoSEQ multiplex PCR; in TCRdb, only in-frame clones are kept and a portion is missing. The profile shows roughly 67,000 clones, 89% of them singletons. The specimen was peripheral blood, collected 28 days after the second AZD1222 dose. The receptors were sampled from an adult who received the AZD1222 COVID-19 vaccine. Each CDR3 is given with its conserved first and last residue. D genes are given only for firm matches. Expanded clones get a size class; other rows say once, few or many, or leave the size out.

D	V	size	J	DNA	CDR3
TRBD1	TRBV2	.	TRBJ2-7	TGTGCCAGCAGGGGGACAGGGGGCTTTTACGAGCAGTACTTC	CASRGTGGFYEQYF
.	TRBV5-1	.	TRBJ2-3	TGCGCCAGCAGCCCCGGACGGGAGCAGTTAGATACGCAGTATTTT	CASSPGREQLDTQYF
.	TRBV7-9	.	TRBJ2-3	TGTGCCAGCAGCTCAACTGGGGAACCGCGGGATACGCAGTATTTT	CASSSTGEPRDTQYF
.	TRBV11-3	.	TRBJ2-7	TGTGCCAGCAGCTTAGAGGGTTACGAGCAGTACTTC	CASSLEGYEQYF
.	TRBV28	.	TRBJ1-2	TGTGCCAGCAGTCCCCCAGCGGTTCAGGGCTATGGCTACACCTTC	CASSPPAVQGYGYTF
.	TRBV9	.	TRBJ1-2	TGTGCCAGCAGCGTGGACTTGGAGACTGGAGGCTACACCTTC	CASSVDLETGGYTF
TRBD2	TRBV9	.	TRBJ2-3	TGTGCCAGCAGCCCACGGACTAGCGGGAGTGCACCGGATACGCAGTATTTT	CASSPRTSGSAPDTQYF
TRBD1	TRBV7-6	once	TRBJ2-7	TGTGCCAGCAGCCCACTCCCGGACAGGGCCTACGAGCAGTACTTC	CASSPLPDRAYEQYF
.	TRBV14	.	TRBJ2-2	TGTGCCAGCAGCCAAGTTCCGGAGTCGAACACCGGGGAGCTGTTTTTT	CASSQVPESNTGELFF
TRBD1	TRBV28	once	TRBJ1-5	TGTGCCAGCAGTTTTACAGGGGCGGATCAGCCCCAGCATTTT	CASSFTGADQPQHF
TRBD1	TRBV5-1	.	TRBJ2-2	TGCGCCAGCCGTGGGACAGGGGGTTTCGGGGAGCTGTTTTTT	CASRGTGGFGELFF
.	TRBV28	.	TRBJ1-2	TGTGCCAGCACCGCAGCACGAGTGGCCGCTAACTATGGCTACACCTTC	CASTAARVAANYGYTF
.	TRBV21-1	.	TRBJ1-2	TGTGCCAGCACCACCCCATTAGAGTATGGCTACACCTTC	CASTTPLEYGYTF
.	TRBV29-1	.	TRBJ2-6	TGCAGCGTTAATGGGTTCTCTGGGGCCAACGTCCTGACTTTC	CSVNGFSGANVLTF
TRBD1	TRBV6-5	.	TRBJ2-5	TGTGCCAGCAGTAACTGGGGGACAGGGGCAGGCGAGACCCAGTACTTC	CASSNWGTGAGETQYF
TRBD2	TRBV5-1	.	TRBJ2-3	TGCGCCAGCAGCCCTCCGGGACTAGCGGGAGTTGTAGATACGCAGTATTTT	CASSPPGLAGVVDTQYF
.	TRBV12-3/TRBV12-4	.	TRBJ2-2	TGTGCCAGCAGCCCCCTCGCCGGGGAGCTGTTTTTT	CASSPLAGELFF
.	TRBV2	.	TRBJ2-5	TGTGCCAGCAAGGCCGGGAATCAAGAGACCCAGTACTTC	CASKAGNQETQYF
TRBD2	TRBV6-2/TRBV6-3	.	TRBJ2-1	TGTGCCAGCAGCCCCAGGGGACTAGCGGGAGCAGAAGAGCAGTTCTTC	CASSPRGLAGAEEQFF
TRBD2	TRBV27	.	TRBJ2-7	TGTGCCAGCGCCCGCGAGCGGGAGCACGAGCAGTACTTC	CASAREREHEQYF
TRBD2	TRBV5-1	.	TRBJ2-5	TGCGCCAGCAGCCCAGGACTAGCGGGGGCTCAAGAGACCCAGTACTTC	CASSPGLAGAQETQYF
.	TRBV7-9	.	TRBJ2-7	TGTGCCAGCAGCTTAGGTGGGAGCTGGTCCTACGAGCAGTACTTC	CASSLGGSWSYEQYF
.	TRBV4-3	once	TRBJ1-2	TGCGCCAGCAGCCAAGAATTTGGAGGCCCCCGAAACTATGGCTACACCTTC	CASSQEFGGPRNYGYTF
TRBD1	TRBV20-1	.	TRBJ1-5	TGCAGTGCTAGTGTGGGACAGGGGGTGCAGCCCCAGCATTTT	CSASVGQGVQPQHF
.	TRBV9	.	TRBJ2-5	TGTGCCAGCAGCGTAGATGTGGGGGAAGGGGAGACCCAGTACTTC	CASSVDVGEGETQYF
.	TRBV11-2	.	TRBJ1-1	TGTGCCAGCAGCTTCAGTTCAGGGGTCGGGACTGAAGCTTTCTTT	CASSFSSGVGTEAFF
TRBD2	TRBV5-8	.	TRBJ2-1	TGTGCCAGCAGCTTGGTTTTTGGGCGGACTAGCGGGAGCGATTGGGAGCAGTTCTTC	CASSLVFGRTSGSDWEQFF
.	TRBV6-5	.	TRBJ1-3	TGTGCCAGCAGTTACAGGTCTAGCTCTGGAAACACCATATATTTT	CASSYRSSSGNTIYF
.	TRBV5-1	.	TRBJ2-3	TGCGCCAGCAGCTTGGTCCCCAGCTCTAGCACAGATACGCAGTATTTT	CASSLVPSSSTDTQYF
TRBD1	TRBV11-3	.	TRBJ2-7	TGTGCCAGCAGCAAATTCGCCGGGACAGGGGGCTTCGAGCAGTACTTC	CASSKFAGTGGFEQYF
.	TRBV19	.	TRBJ1-3	TGTGCCAGTACCCCTCCCAGGCAGAAGGGCGACGGAAACACCATATATTTT	CASTPPRQKGDGNTIYF
TRBD1	TRBV10-3	.	TRBJ1-3	TGTGCCATCAGCCTGACAGGGTTTAACTCTGGAAACACCATATATTTT	CAISLTGFNSGNTIYF
.	TRBV5-6	.	TRBJ2-3	TGTGCCAGCAGCCGGCCGGAGGTAGATACGCAGTATTTT	CASSRPEVDTQYF
TRBD2	TRBV5-4	.	TRBJ2-3	TGTGCCAGCAGATCCGGAGCGGGAGGCGCAGATACGCAGTATTTT	CASRSGAGGADTQYF
.	TRBV29-1	once	TRBJ2-2	TGCGGGGGCGGGGTTGACCTCGGGGAGCTGTTTTTT	CGGGVDLGELFF
TRBD1	TRBV6-8	.	TRBJ1-2	TGTGCCAGCAGAAAAGACAGGGACGGCTACACCTTC	CASRKDRDGYTF
.	TRBV11-3	.	TRBJ2-5	TGTGCCAGCACCCCAAGTGGGAGAGAGACCCAGTACTTC	CASTPSGRETQYF
TRBD1	TRBV3-1/TRBV3-2	.	TRBJ1-4	TGTGCCAGCAGCCAGGGACAGAGTAATGAAAAACTGTTTTTT	CASSQGQSNEKLFF
TRBD2	TRBV5-1	.	TRBJ2-7	TGCGCCAGCAGACGTACCGGGACTAGCGGGACATCCGAGCAGTACTTC	CASRRTGTSGTSEQYF
.	TRBV7-2	.	TRBJ2-7	TGTGCCAGCAGCCGTTCCCCAGGGCCCTACGAGCAGTACTTC	CASSRSPGPYEQYF
.	TRBV14	.	TRBJ2-2	TGTGCCAGCAGCCAAGGTTTTGCGACCGGGGAGCTGTTTTTT	CASSQGFATGELFF
TRBD2	TRBV4-1	.	TRBJ2-3	TGCGCCAGCAGCCGGAAACATAGCGGGAGCGCAGATACGCAGTATTTT	CASSRKHSGSADTQYF
TRBD2	TRBV11-3	.	TRBJ2-1	TGTGCCAGCAGCCCTTTGGCTCCCTCTAGCGGGGGTTACAATGAGCAGTTCTTC	CASSPLAPSSGGYNEQFF